Included here is one T cell receptor (beta chain) sequence, with context. The CDR3 extends over 13 amino acids. Per germline, CDR1 SGDLS and CDR2 YYNGEE. Trimming removed 4 bases from V and 7 bases from J, with 11 bases in between. The record originates from a study of blood T cell repertoires in COVID-19. Study in general: The United States, Italy and Spain were the sources of the acute and convalescent COVID-19 samples. In each case, the material was cDNA or gDNA derived from T cells, B-cell-depleted T cells, or PBMCs.

Generated by immunoSEQ multiplex PCR, the TCRdb table keeps only in-frame clones and is missing some. This sample has about 180,000 clones, with approximately 83% found just once. The specimen sequenced was peripheral blood. The rearrangement links TRBV9 to TRBJ2-2; no clear D. The source of this sequence is a man in his sixties with acute or convalescent COVID-19. CDR3 region: CASSSSMIGELFF. The CDR3 region has the DNA TGTGCCAGCAGCTCAAGCATGATCGGGGAGCTGTTTTTT. Together with reference TRBV9 and TRBJ2-2, the CDR3 gives the full variable domain: DSGVTQTPKHLITATGQRVTLRCSPRSGDLSVYWYQQSLDQGLQFLIQYYNGEERAKGNILERFSAQQFPDLHSELNLSSLELGDSALYFCASSSSMIGELFFGEGSRLTVL.